This T cell receptor (beta chain) emerged from a study of blood T cell repertoires in COVID-19. Study-level information: PBMCs, B-cell-depleted T cells, or T cells were the source of the cDNA or gDNA that made up the material.

Methods used by the authors: Amplification with reference gene primers provided the estimates of nucleated cell counts. Assay: immunoSEQ multiplex PCR; the TCRdb copy retains only in-frame clones and omits some. The V and J calls and the clone size are those of that table, but D and trimming were determined from the DNA. The table lists tens of thousands of clones, 80% to 85% of them singletons. The receptor was derived from a woman aged 80 or older with active or convalescent COVID-19. What was sequenced was peripheral blood.

The CDR3 sequence is CASSPMVGGFRLGTFVSGNTIYF. The DNA of the CDR3 is TGTGCCAGCTCACCTATGGTCGGGGGATTTCGGTTGGGGACCTTTGTCTCTGGAAACACCATATATTTT. The rearrangement joins TRBV18 to TRBJ1-3, with D perhaps TRBD1 (5 bases). This CDR3 has 23 amino acids. Germline assignment: CDR1 KGHSH and CDR2 LQKENI. V lost 3 bases, J lost 0 bases, and 33 bases lay in between.